The TCR beta chain under discussion was sequenced for a study of PD-L1 blockade in urothelial cancer. TCRdb's copy holds only in-frame clones and misses some; the assay was immunoSEQ multiplex PCR. Of about 50,000 clones in the sample, approximately 81% were seen once. Time point noted: peripheral blood 6 weeks after treatment start. Trimming took 8 bases from V and 3 from J, leaving 11 bases between them. Germline V gene data show CDR1 as LNHDA and CDR2 as SQIVND (reference sequence). The CDR3 loop spans 13 amino acids. The source is a man between 70 and 80 years old with urothelial cancer. The V call is TRBV19, the J call TRBJ2-1; D ambiguous. Sequences were derived from PBMCs, sampled around atezolizumab (anti-PD-L1) treatment. In nucleotides, the CDR3 is TGTGCCAGTGAAGAGCGCGGCTACAATGAGCAGTTCTTC. Its protein is CASEERGYNEQFF.